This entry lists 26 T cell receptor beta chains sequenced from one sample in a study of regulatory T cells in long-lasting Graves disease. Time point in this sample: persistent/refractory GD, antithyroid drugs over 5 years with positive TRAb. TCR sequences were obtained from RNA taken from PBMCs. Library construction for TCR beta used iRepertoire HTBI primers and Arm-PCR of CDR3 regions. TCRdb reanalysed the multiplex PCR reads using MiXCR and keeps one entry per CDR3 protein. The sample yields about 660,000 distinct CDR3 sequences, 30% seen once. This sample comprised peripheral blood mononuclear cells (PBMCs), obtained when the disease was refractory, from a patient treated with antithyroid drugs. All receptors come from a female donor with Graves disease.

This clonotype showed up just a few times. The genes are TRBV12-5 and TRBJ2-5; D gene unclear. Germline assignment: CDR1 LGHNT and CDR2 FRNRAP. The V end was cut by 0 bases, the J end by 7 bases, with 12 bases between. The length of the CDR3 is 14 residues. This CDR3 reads CASGLVETVATQYF. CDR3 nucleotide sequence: TGTGCTAGTGGTTTGGTTGAGACCGTGGCGACCCAGTACTTC.

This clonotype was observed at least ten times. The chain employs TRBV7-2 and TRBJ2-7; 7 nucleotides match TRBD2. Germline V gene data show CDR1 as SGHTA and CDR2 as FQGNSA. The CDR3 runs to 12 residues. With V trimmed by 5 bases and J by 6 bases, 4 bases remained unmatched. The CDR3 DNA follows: TGTGCCAGCAGCCGCGGGGGACGCGAGCAGTACTTC. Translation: CASSRGGREQYF.

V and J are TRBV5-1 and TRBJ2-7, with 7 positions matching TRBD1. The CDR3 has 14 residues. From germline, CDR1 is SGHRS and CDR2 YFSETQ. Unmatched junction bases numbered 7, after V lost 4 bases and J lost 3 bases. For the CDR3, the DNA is TGCGCCAGCAGCGGAAGGGACAGAAACTACGAGCAGTACTTC. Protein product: CASSGRDRNYEQYF.

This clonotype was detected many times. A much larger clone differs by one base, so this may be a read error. CDR3 sequence reads: CASRRTGLDYGCTF. The DNA for the CDR3 is TGTGCCAGCAGGCGGACAGGGCTAGACTATGGCTGCACCTTC. The chain carries TRBV28 and TRBJ1-2; 8 bases are a match to TRBD1. There are 14 residues in the CDR3. The germline V gene encodes CDR1 MDHEN and CDR2 SYDVKM.

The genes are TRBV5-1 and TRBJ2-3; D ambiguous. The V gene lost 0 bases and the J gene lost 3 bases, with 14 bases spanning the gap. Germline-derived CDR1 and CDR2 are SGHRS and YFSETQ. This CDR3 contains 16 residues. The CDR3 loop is CASSLGQTQRTDTQYF. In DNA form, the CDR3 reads TGCGCCAGCAGCTTGGGACAAACCCAAAGAACAGATACGCAGTATTTT.

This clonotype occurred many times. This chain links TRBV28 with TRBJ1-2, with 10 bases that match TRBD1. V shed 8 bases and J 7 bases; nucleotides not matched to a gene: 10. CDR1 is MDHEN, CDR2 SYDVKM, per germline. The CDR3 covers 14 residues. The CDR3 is CASCKGQGTRGYTF. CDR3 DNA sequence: TGTGCCAGCTGCAAGGGACAGGGGACGCGTGGCTACACCTTC.

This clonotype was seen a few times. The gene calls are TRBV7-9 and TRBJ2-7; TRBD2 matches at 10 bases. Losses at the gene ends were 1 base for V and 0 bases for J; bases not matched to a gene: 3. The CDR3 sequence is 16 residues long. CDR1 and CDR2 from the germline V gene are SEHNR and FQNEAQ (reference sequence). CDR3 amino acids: CASSLGSSGSSYEQYF. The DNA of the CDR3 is TGTGCCAGCAGCTTAGGCTCTAGCGGGAGCTCCTACGAGCAGTACTTC.

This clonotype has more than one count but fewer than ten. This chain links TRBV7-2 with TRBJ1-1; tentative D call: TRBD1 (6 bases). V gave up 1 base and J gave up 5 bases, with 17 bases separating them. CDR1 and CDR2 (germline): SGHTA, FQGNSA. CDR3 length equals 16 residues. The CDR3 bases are TGTGCCAGCAGCTTAGAGGGTGTCAGGGGTCGGACTGAAGCTTTCTTT. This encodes CASSLEGVRGRTEAFF.

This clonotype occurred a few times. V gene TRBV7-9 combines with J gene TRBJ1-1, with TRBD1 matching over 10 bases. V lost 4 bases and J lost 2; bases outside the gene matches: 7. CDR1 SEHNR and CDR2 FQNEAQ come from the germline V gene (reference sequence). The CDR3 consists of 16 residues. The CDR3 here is CASSSGDRGLNTEAFF. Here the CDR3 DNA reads TGTGCCAGCAGCTCGGGGGACAGGGGCCTAAACACTGAAGCTTTCTTT.

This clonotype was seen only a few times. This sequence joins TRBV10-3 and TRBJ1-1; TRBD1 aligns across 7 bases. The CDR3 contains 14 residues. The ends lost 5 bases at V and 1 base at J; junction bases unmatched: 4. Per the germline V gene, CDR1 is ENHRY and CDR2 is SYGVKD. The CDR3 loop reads CAISRDRWNTEAFF. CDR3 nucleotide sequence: TGTGCCATCAGTAGGGACAGATGGAACACTGAAGCTTTCTTT.

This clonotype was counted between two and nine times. The CDR3 spells CASSEAYSYGYTF. The CDR3 DNA follows: TGTGCCAGCAGTGAAGCATACAGCTATGGCTACACCTTC. The rearrangement links TRBV6-1 to TRBJ1-2; unclear D gene. V shed 0 bases and J shed 4 bases, with 6 bases lying between them. The germline V gene has CDR1 MNHNS and CDR2 SASEGT. The CDR3 runs to 13 residues.

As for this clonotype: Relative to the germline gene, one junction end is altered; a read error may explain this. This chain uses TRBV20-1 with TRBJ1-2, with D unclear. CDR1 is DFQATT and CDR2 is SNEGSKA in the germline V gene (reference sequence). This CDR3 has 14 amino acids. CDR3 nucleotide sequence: TGCAGTGCCAGAGACCGGTCAGGCTCGATTGGCTACACCTTC. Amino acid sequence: CSARDRSGSIGYTF.

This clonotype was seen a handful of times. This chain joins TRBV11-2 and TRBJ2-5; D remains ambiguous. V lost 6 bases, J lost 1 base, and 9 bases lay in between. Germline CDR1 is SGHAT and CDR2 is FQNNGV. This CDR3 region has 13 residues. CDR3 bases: TGTGCCAGCAGACGGAGTCTCCAAGAGACCCAGTACTTC. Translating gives CASRRSLQETQYF.

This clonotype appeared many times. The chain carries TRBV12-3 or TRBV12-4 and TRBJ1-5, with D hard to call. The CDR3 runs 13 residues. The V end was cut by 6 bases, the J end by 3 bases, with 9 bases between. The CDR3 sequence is CASRSQVNQPQHF. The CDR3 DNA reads TGTGCCAGCAGGTCTCAGGTCAATCAGCCCCAGCATTTT.

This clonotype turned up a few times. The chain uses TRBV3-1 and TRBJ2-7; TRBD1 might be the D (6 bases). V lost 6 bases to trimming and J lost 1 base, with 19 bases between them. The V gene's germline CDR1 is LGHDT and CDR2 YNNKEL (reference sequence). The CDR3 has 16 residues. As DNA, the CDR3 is TGTGCCAGCAGACCCACAGGGCGCAAAAATTCCTACGAGCAGTACTTC. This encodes CASRPTGRKNSYEQYF.

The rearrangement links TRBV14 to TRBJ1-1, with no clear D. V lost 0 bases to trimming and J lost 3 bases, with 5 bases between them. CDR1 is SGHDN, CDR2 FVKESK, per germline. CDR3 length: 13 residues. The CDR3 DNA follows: TGTGCCAGCAGCCAAGAAGCGTACACTGAAGCTTTCTTT. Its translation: CASSQEAYTEAFF. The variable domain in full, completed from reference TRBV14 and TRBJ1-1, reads EAGVTQFPSHSVIEKGQTVTLRCDPISGHDNLYWYRRVMGKEIKFLLHFVKESKQDESGMPNNRFLAERTGGTYSTLKVQPAELEDSGVYFCASSQEAYTEAFFGQGTRLTVV.

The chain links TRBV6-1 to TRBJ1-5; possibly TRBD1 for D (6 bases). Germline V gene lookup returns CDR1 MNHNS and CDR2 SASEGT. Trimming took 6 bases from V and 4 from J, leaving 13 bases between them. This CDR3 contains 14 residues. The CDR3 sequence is CASSDTGTNQPQHF. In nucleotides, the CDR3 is TGTGCCAGCAGCGATACCGGGACAAATCAGCCCCAGCATTTT.

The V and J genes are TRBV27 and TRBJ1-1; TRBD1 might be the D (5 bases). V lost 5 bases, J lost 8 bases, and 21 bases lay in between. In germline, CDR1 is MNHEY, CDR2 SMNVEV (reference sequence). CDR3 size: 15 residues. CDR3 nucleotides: TGTGCCAGCAGTCCTCATACAGGTTATGCGCGGGAAGCTTTCTTT. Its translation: CASSPHTGYAREAFF.

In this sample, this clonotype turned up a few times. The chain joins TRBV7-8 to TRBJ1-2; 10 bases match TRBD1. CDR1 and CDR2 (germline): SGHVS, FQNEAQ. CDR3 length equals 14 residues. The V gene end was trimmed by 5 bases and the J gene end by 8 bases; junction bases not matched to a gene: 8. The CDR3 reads CASSPRRDRGGYTF. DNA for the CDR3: TGTGCCAGCAGCCCGAGAAGGGACAGGGGAGGCTACACCTTC.

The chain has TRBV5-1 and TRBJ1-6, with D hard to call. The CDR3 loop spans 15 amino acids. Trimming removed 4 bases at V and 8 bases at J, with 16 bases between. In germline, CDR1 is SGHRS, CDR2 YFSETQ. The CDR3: CASSVDRGGYSPLHF. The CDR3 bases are TGCGCCAGCAGCGTAGATCGCGGAGGATATTCACCCCTCCACTTT.

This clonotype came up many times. CDR3 amino acids: CASSTSTGKNEQYF. The CDR3 DNA reads as TGTGCCAGCAGTACCTCGACAGGGAAGAACGAGCAGTACTTC. The genes are TRBV6-2 or TRBV6-3 and TRBJ2-7, with TRBD1 matching over 7 bases. The CDR3 sequence is 14 residues long. After removal of 5 bases from V and 5 bases from J, the junction contained 9 bases not matched to a gene. Germline values: CDR1 MNHEY, CDR2 SVGEGT.

This CDR3 is CASSQESGADTEAFF. CDR3 DNA sequence: TGCGCCAGCAGCCAAGAGTCGGGGGCGGACACTGAAGCTTTCTTT. The genes are TRBV4-1 and TRBJ1-1; tentative D call: TRBD1 (6 bases). The ends were cut back, 0 bases at V and 3 bases at J, with 11 bases in the middle. Per germline, CDR1 MGHRA and CDR2 YSYEKL. This CDR3 has 15 amino acids.

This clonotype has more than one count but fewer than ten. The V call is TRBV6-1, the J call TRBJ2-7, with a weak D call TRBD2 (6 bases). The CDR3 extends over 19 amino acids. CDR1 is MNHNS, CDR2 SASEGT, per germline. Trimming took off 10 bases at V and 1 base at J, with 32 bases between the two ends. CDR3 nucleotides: TGTGCCACCGAGGGGCGGGGTATTAGCGGACTCCATCAATCCTACGAGCAGTACTTC. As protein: CATEGRGISGLHQSYEQYF.

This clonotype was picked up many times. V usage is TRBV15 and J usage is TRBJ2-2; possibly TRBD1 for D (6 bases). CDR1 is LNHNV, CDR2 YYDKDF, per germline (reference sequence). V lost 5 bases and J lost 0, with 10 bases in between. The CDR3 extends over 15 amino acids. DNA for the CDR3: TGTGCCACCAGCTCACAGGGAGCGAACACCGGGGAGCTGTTTTTT. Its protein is CATSSQGANTGELFF.

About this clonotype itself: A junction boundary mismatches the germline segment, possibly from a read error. The CDR3 region is CASSPEQETQYF. For the CDR3, the DNA is TGTGCCAGCAGTCCCGAGCAAGAGACCCAGTACTTC. J is TRBJ2-5 and V is TRBV5-1; D unclear. The CDR3 sequence is 12 residues long. Germline V gene sequence: CDR1 SGHRS, CDR2 YFSETQ.

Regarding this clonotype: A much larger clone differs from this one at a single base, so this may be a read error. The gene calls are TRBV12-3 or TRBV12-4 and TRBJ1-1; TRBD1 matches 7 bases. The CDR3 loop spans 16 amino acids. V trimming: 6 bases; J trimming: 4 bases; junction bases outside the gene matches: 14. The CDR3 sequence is CASSGGDSATSTEAFF. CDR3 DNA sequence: TGTGCCAGCAGCGGGGGGGACAGCGCTACGAGCACTGAAGCTTTCTTT.